This T cell receptor (beta chain) was retrieved from a study of T cell changes during pregnancy in multiple sclerosis. Some clones are missing from TCRdb's copy, which holds only in-frame ones; the method was immunoSEQ multiplex PCR. The sample lists 35,000 to 40,000 clones, 80% to 90% occurring once. The V end was cut by 1 base, the J end by 5 bases, with 6 bases between. CDR3 length: 13 residues. The germline gives CDR1 MGHRA, CDR2 YSYEKL. The chain joins TRBV4-1 to TRBJ1-5; no definite D call. The input for sequencing was CD4+ T cells from peripheral blood mononuclear cells, taken before pregnancy. This receptor was taken from a female donor with multiple sclerosis, enrolled in a pregnancy study. CDR3: CASSQVGYQPQHF. CDR3 sequence (DNA): TGCGCCAGCAGCCAAGTCGGGTATCAGCCCCAGCATTTT.